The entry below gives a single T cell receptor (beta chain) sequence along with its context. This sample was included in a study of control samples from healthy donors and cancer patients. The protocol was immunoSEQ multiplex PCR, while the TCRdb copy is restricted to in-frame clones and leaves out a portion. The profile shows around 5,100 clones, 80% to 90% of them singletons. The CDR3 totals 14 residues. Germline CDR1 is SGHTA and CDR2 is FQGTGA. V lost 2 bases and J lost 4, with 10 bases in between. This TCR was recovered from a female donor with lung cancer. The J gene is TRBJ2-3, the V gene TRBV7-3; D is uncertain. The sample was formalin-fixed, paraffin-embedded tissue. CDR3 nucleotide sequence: TGTGCCAGCAGCTTAGGGCAAAGCCCAGATACGCAGTATTTT. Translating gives CASSLGQSPDTQYF.